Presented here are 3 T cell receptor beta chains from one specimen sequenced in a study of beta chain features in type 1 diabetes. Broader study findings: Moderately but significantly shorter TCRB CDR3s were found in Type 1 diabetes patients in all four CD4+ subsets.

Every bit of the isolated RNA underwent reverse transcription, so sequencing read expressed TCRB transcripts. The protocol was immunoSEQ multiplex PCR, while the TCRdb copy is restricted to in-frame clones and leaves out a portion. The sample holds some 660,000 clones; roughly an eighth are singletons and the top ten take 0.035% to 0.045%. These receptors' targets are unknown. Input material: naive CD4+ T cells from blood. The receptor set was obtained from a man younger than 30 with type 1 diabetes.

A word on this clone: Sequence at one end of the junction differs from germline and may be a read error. The CDR3 coding sequence is TGTGCCACCAGTGACCCGTACTACGAGCAGTACTTC. Its translation: CATSDPYYEQYF. The genes are TRBV25-1 and TRBJ2-7; D unresolved. The CDR3 spans 12 residues. CDR1 and CDR2 (germline): MGHDK, SYGVNS.

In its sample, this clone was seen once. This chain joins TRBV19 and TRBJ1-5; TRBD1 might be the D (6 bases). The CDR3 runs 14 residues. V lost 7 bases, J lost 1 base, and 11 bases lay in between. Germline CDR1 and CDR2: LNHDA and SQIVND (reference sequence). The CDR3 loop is CASTLTGSNQPQHF. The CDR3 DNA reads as TGTGCCAGTACTCTTACAGGGAGCAATCAGCCCCAGCATTTT.

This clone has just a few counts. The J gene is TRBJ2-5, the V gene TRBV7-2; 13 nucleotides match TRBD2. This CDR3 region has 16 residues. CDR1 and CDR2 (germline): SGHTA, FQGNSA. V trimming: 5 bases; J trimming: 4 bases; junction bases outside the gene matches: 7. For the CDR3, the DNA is TGTGCCAGCAGCCCTCGACTAGCGGGGGGTCGAGAGACCCAGTACTTC. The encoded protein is CASSPRLAGGRETQYF.